The 14 T cell receptor beta chains presented below share a single source sample, sequenced in a study of tumor-infiltrating lymphocytes in primary liver carcinoma. Researchers generated TCR beta cDNA from approximately 520 ng of total RNA, relying on a constant-region primer. Researchers made the TCR beta libraries by running three nested multiplex PCR rounds with slightly modified ARM-PCR. Forward primers for TRBV1-TRBV30 and a C-beta reverse primer served the first two PCR rounds, at around 9 cycles each. TCRdb independently ran MiXCR on the multiplex PCR reads; one entry per CDR3 protein. Of fewer than 250,000 distinct CDR3 sequences listed, about 61% are singletons. Alongside blood RNA obtained from unsorted whole blood, germline DNA was also extracted. The source material was peripheral blood. The receptors come from a woman aged 55-69 years with primary liver carcinoma and hepatitis B virus infection.

Remarks on this clonotype: Relative to the germline gene, one junction end is altered; a read error may explain this. The chain combines TRBV11-2 with TRBJ1-4; perhaps TRBD1 as D (5 bases). This CDR3 is 15 amino acids long. CDR1 is SGHAT and CDR2 is FQNNGV in the germline V gene. The CDR3 coding sequence is TGTGCCAGCGGCTTCTGGGGGGTAACTAATGAAAAACTGTTTTTT. Translation gives CASGFWGVTNEKLFF.

This clonotype was seen only a few times. The V gene is TRBV6-6, the J gene TRBJ1-2, with 9 bases fitting TRBD1. Germline V lookup: CDR1 MNHNY, CDR2 SVGAGI (reference sequence). Losses at the gene ends were 5 bases for V and 0 bases for J; bases not matched to a gene: 13. The CDR3 covers 18 residues. The CDR3 is CASSKTTGTGTTNYGYTF. In DNA form, the CDR3 reads TGTGCCAGCAGTAAAACTACCGGGACAGGGACTACTAACTATGGCTACACCTTC.

This clonotype came up once. A read error may account for a junction end that differs from germline. The chain couples TRBV4-1 to TRBJ1-3; 9 nucleotides align to TRBD1. The CDR3 contains 16 residues. The germline V gene has CDR1 MGHRA and CDR2 YSYEKL. CDR3 coding DNA: TGCGCCAGCAGGCCACCGGGACAGGGAACGGGAAACACCACATATTTT. Its protein is CASRPPGQGTGNTTYF.

Turning to this clonotype: The final CDR3 position lacks the conserved phenylalanine or tryptophan, pointing to a likely read error. The DNA is left out, because the CDR3 cannot be placed on it with certainty; the CDR3 is given as TCRdb lists it. This chain connects TRBV11-2 to TRBJ2-7; no check of the table's D call, TRBD2, against the DNA was made. Germline V gives CDR1 SGHAT, CDR2 FQNNGV. A total of 16 residues make up the CDR3, ends included. This chain's CDR3 is CASSYGGRTSGSEQYY.

A word on this clonotype: This clone may be a read error of a much larger clone one base away. This chain joins TRBV5-6 and TRBJ2-1, with TRBD2 as a possible D gene (7 bases). The CDR3 totals 18 residues. Germline CDR1 is SGHDT and CDR2 is YYEEEE. DNA for the CDR3: TGTGCCAGCAGCTTTCGGGTAGGGGGACTAATCGCCAACAATGAGCACTTCTTC. Translation gives CASSFRVGGLIANNEHFF. Using reference TRBV5-6 and TRBJ2-1 for the parts outside the CDR3, the full variable domain is DAGVTQSPTHLIKTRGQQVTLRCSPKSGHDTVSWYQQALGQGPQFIFQYYEEEERQRGNFPDRFSGHQFPNYSSELNVNALLLGDSALYLCASSFRVGGLIANNEHFFGPGTRLTVL.

As to this clonotype: A junction boundary mismatches the germline segment, possibly from a read error. V and J are TRBV6-1 and TRBJ2-3; D remains unclear. CDR1 is MNHNS and CDR2 is SASEGT in the germline V gene. This CDR3 contains 15 residues. CDR3 nucleotides: TGTGCCATCAGTTCCCTAGGTTTAGGCACAGATACGCAGTATTTT. This gives the protein CAISSLGLGTDTQYF.

For this clonotype: Given a much more abundant clone one base away, this may be a read error. The chain links TRBV6-5 to TRBJ1-2; tentative D call: TRBD1 (6 bases). The germline gives CDR1 MNHEY, CDR2 SVGAGI. V lost 7 bases, J lost 6 bases, and 21 bases lay in between. The CDR3 covers 15 residues. Here the CDR3 reads CASNPQGSPYHGYTF. In DNA, the CDR3 is TGTGCCAGCAACCCACAGGGTTCTCCGTACCATGGCTACACCTTC.

This clonotype showed up just a few times. In DNA, the CDR3 is TGTGCCAGCAGCTCCCCAGACAGGGGGCTATACGAGCAGTACTTC. This codes for CASSSPDRGLYEQYF. This chain joins TRBV7-9 and TRBJ2-7, with TRBD1 matching 10 bases. Germline V gene sequence: CDR1 SEHNR, CDR2 FQNEAQ (reference sequence). CDR3 length: 15 residues. With V trimmed by 4 bases and J by 4 bases, 7 bases remained unmatched.

The chain links TRBV2 to TRBJ2-5, with D tentatively TRBD1 (6 bases). V lost 6 bases to trimming and J lost 5 bases, with 13 bases between them. This CDR3 region has 13 residues. CDR1 is SNHLY and CDR2 is FYNNEI in the germline V gene. The CDR3 region is CASRGWGQETQYF. CDR3 DNA sequence: TGTGCCAGCAGGGGGTGGGGGCAGGAGACCCAGTACTTC.

This clonotype occurred a few times. The rearrangement joins TRBV7-9 to TRBJ1-1; TRBD1 might be the D (5 bases). The CDR3 has 14 residues. V was shortened by 5 bases and J by 1 base, with 11 bases between the two germline ends. From germline, CDR1 is SEHNR and CDR2 FQNEAQ (reference sequence). The CDR3 bases are TGTGCCAGCAGCCTGAATCAGGGGAACACTGAAGCTTTCTTT. Translating gives CASSLNQGNTEAFF.

This clonotype was seen many times. This chain joins TRBV7-9 and TRBJ2-1, with a weak D call TRBD1 (6 bases). CDR3 length: 15 residues. Trimming left V 5 bases short and J 6 bases short, with 17 bases between. Germline V gene sequence: CDR1 SEHNR, CDR2 FQNEAQ (reference sequence). The CDR3 DNA reads as TGTGCCAGCAGCCCCACAGGGTTTACTAGCAATGAGCAGTTCTTC. It yields the protein CASSPTGFTSNEQFF.

About this clonotype: At one end, the junction sequence differs from germline, possibly due to a read error. V gene TRBV11-2 combines with J gene TRBJ2-2, with a possible D match to TRBD2 (5 bases). Germline lookup yields CDR1 SGHAT and CDR2 FQNNGV. This CDR3 contains 13 residues. This chain's CDR3 is CASSLNSAGELYF. CDR3 DNA: TGTGCCAGTAGCTTGAATAGCGCCGGGGAGCTGTATTTT.

The chain uses TRBV11-2 and TRBJ2-2; D is ambiguous. The germline gives CDR1 SGHAT, CDR2 FQNNGV. CDR3 length: 15 residues. CDR3 nucleotides: TGTGGAAGCAGCTGGGCCCCGTCCGGCACCGGGGAGCTGTTTTTT. The encoded protein is CGSSWAPSGTGELFF.

Details on this clonotype: At one boundary the junction diverges from the germline segment, which might be a read error. V gene TRBV29-1 combines with J gene TRBJ1-2; TRBD1 might be the D (6 bases). From germline, CDR1 is SQVTM and CDR2 ANQGSEA. The CDR3 runs to 12 residues. The CDR3 reads CSAPGGIYCYAF. The CDR3 DNA reads as TGCAGCGCCCCCGGGGGCATCTATTGCTACGCCTTC. The whole variable domain, filled in from reference TRBV29-1 and TRBJ1-2, reads SAVISQKPSRDICQRGTSLTIQCQVDSQVTMMFWYRQQPGQSLTLIATANQGSEATYESGFVIDKFPISRPNLTFSTLTVSNMSPEDSSIYLCSAPGGIYCYAFGSGTRLTVV.